Given below is one TCR beta chain in context. Antigen specificity is unknown. This CDR3 comprises 14 residues. Trimming removed 6 bases at V and 4 bases at J, with 18 bases between. Germline-derived CDR1 and CDR2 are DFQATT and SNEGSKA (reference sequence). The data were taken from a study of post-analysis software for immune sequencing data. TCR beta libraries were prepared from cDNA with unique molecular identifiers. Each sample of about 0.95 to 11 million input T cells yielded 500,000 or so cDNA molecules, so each molecule approximated one T cell. One entry per CDR3 protein results from TCRdb running MiXCR on the PCR reads. The sample yields approximately 730,000 distinct CDR3 sequences, 30% seen once. Findings and limits, study-wide: Five TRBV segments, including TRBV5-6, TRBV5-1 and TRBV20-1, were more frequent in patients than controls. Analysis by F measure revealed that same-batch samples clustered strongly together. Significantly decreased normalized Chao1 diversity was recorded for multiple sclerosis patients relative to controls.

This sequence originates from a girl aged 10 to 17 with multiple sclerosis. The material sequenced was blood. The V call is TRBV20-1, the J call TRBJ1-2; possibly TRBD1 for D (5 bases). CDR3 sequence reads: CSAPVAPGFYGYTF. In DNA, the CDR3 is TGCAGTGCCCCCGTCGCGCCAGGGTTCTATGGCTACACCTTC.